This entry concerns a single T cell receptor beta chain. These data belong to a study of blood T cell repertoires in COVID-19. The wider study: Acute-phase and convalescent COVID-19 samples originated in the United States, Italy and Spain. In each case, the material was cDNA or gDNA derived from T cells, B-cell-depleted T cells, or PBMCs.

Germline V gene data show CDR1 as GTSNPN and CDR2 as SVGIG (reference sequence). The CDR3 runs 12 residues. Trimming removed 3 bases from V and 2 bases from J, with 7 bases in between. Participant-given clinical history determined each cohort assignment. Clones were read by immunoSEQ multiplex PCR, and TCRdb kept only the in-frame ones, dropping some. The sample carries about 140,000 clones, about 80% recorded once. The sequenced material came from PBMCs or T cells enriched from blood (not recorded which). The clonotype originates from a woman between 50 and 59 years old who had recovered from COVID-19. The rearrangement links TRBV30 to TRBJ2-5, with D possibly being TRBD1 (5 bases). CDR3 DNA sequence: TGTGCCTGGAGCCCAGGGCAAGAGACCCAGTACTTC. Its translation is CAWSPGQETQYF.